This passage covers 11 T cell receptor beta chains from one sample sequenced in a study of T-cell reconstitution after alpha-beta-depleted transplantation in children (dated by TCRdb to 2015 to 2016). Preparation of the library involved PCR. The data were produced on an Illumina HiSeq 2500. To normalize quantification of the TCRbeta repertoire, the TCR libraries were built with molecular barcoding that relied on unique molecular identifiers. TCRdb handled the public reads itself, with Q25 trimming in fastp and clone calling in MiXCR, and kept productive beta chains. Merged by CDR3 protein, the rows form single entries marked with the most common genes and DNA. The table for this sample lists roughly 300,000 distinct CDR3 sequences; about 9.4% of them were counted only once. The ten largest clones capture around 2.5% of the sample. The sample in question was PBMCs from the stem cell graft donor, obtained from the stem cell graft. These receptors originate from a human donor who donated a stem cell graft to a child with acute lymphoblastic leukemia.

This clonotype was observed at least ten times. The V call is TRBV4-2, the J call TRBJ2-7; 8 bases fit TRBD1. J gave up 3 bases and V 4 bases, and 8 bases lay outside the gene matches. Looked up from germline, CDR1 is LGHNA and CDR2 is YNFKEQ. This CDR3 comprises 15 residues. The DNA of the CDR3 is TGTGCCAGCAGCCTGGACAGGGCAAGGGACTACGAGCAGTACTTC. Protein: CASSLDRARDYEQYF.

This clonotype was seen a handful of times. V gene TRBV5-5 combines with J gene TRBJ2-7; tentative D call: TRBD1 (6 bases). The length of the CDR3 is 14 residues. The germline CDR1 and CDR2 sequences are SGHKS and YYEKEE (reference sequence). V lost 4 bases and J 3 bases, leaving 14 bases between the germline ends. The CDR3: CASSTTGSHYEQYF. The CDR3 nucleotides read TGTGCCAGCAGCACTACAGGGTCCCACTACGAGCAGTACTTC.

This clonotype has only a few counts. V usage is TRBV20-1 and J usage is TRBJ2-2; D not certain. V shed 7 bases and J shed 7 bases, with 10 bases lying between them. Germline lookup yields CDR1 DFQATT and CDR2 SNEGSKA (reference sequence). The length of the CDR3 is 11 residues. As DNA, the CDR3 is TGCAGTGGGTCCGTTCTCGGGGAGCTGTTTTTT. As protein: CSGSVLGELFF.

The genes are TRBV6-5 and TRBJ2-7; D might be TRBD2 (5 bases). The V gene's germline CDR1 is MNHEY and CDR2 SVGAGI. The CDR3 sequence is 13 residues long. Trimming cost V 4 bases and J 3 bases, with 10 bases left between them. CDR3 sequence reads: CASSSGLYYEQYF. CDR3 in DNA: TGTGCCAGCAGTTCCGGACTCTACTACGAGCAGTACTTC.

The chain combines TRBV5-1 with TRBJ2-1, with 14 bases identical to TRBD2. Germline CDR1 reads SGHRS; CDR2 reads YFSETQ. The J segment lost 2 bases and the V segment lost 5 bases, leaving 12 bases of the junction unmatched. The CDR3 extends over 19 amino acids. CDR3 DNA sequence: TGCGCCAGCAGGGAAGCAGGGACGACTAGCGGGAGGGCCTACAATGAGCAGTTCTTC. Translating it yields CASREAGTTSGRAYNEQFF.

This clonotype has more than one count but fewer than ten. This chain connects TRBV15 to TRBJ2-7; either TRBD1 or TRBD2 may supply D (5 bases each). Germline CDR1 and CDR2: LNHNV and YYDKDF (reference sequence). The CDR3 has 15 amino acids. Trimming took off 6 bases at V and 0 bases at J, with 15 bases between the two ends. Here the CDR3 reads CATRQGPGPSYEQYF. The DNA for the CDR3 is TGTGCCACCAGGCAGGGACCCGGACCCTCCTACGAGCAGTACTTC.

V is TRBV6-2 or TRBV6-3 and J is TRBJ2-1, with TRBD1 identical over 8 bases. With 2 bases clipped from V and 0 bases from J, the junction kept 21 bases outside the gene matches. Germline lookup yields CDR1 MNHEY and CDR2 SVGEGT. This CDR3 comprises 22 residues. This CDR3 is CASSYPTLAPPQGASSYNEQFF. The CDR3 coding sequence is TGTGCCAGCAGTTACCCCACCTTAGCCCCTCCTCAGGGGGCAAGCTCCTACAATGAGCAGTTCTTC.

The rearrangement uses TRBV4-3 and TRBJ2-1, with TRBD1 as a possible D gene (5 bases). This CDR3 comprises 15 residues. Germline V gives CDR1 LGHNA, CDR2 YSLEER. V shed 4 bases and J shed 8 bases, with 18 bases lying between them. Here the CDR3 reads CASSPAGSEYDEQFF. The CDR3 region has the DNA TGCGCCAGCAGCCCCGCAGGGTCCGAATACGATGAGCAGTTCTTC.

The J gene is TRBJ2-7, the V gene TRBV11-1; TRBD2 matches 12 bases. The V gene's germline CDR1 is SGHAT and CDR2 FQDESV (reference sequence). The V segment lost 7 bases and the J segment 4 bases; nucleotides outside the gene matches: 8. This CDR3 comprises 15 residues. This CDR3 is CASTSGTSGRYEQYF. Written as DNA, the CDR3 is TGTGCCAGCACCTCAGGCACTAGCGGGAGGTACGAGCAGTACTTC. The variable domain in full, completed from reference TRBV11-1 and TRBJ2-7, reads EAEVAQSPRYKITEKSQAVAFWCDPISGHATLYWYRQILGQGPELLVQFQDESVVDDSQLPKDRFSAERLKGVDSTLKIQPAELGDSAMYLCASTSGTSGRYEQYFGPGTRLTVT.

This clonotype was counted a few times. The CDR3 region has the DNA TGTGCCACCAGCCGAGGACTGGGGGGCCCGTATGGCTACACCTTC. Its translation is CATSRGLGGPYGYTF. The gene calls are TRBV15 and TRBJ1-2; a possible D gene is TRBD1 (6 bases). The germline CDR1 and CDR2 sequences are LNHNV and YYDKDF (reference sequence). This CDR3 spans 15 amino acids. Trimming pared 5 bases from V and 5 bases from J, leaving 18 bases between. The full variable domain, its missing parts supplied by reference TRBV15 and TRBJ1-2, is DAMVIQNPRYQVTQFGKPVTLSCSQTLNHNVMYWYQQKSSQAPKLLFHYYDKDFNNEADTPDNFQSRRPNTSFCFLDIRSPGLGDTAMYLCATSRGLGGPYGYTFGSGTRLTVV.

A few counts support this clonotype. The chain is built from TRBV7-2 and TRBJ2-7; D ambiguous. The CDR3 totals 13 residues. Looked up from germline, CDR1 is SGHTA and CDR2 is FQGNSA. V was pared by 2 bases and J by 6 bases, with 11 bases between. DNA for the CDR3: TGTGCCAGCAGCTTACCCACCGTGGTCGAGCAGTACTTC. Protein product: CASSLPTVVEQYF.